These T cell receptor beta chains were read from a single sample in a study of cytomegalovirus exposure and HLA in healthy donors. Profiled with immunoSEQ multiplex PCR; TCRdb holds only in-frame clones, not every one. This sample has 150,000 to 200,000 clones, with roughly 80% found just once. Input material: PBMCs. These receptors all stem from a man in his thirties or forties in good health and CMV-seropositive. Each CDR3 is given with its conserved first and last residue. A D gene is named only where the DNA matches it firmly. Clone size is not always given. Where it is, it says once, few, many or a class for expanded clones.

D	J	size	V	CDR3	DNA
NA	TRBJ2-3	NA	TRBV5-6	CASSLSADTQYF	TGTGCCAGCAGCTTGAGCGCAGATACGCAGTATTTT
NA	TRBJ2-7	few	TRBV7-8	CASSPQGMEQYF	TGTGCCAGCAGCCCCCAGGGAATGGAGCAGTACTTC
NA	TRBJ1-4	NA	TRBV28	CASTGSANEKLFF	TGTGCCAGCACAGGGTCGGCTAATGAAAAACTGTTTTTT
NA	TRBJ2-7	NA	TRBV2	CASLDRLKAYEQYF	TGTGCCAGCCTAGACAGGCTTAAAGCCTACGAGCAGTACTTC
NA	TRBJ1-2	NA	TRBV6-6	CASNSRDYGYTF	TGTGCCAGCAATTCACGGGACTATGGCTACACCTTC
NA	TRBJ2-6	NA	TRBV5-6	CASSLDPFSGANVLTF	TGTGCCAGCAGCTTGGATCCCTTTTCTGGGGCCAACGTCCTGACTTTC
TRBD2	TRBJ2-1	NA	TRBV29-1	CSVGLLAGFNEQFF	TGCAGCGTTGGCTTACTAGCGGGTTTCAATGAGCAGTTCTTC
TRBD1	TRBJ2-3	NA	TRBV5-4	CASSLGQGRDTQYF	TGTGCCAGCAGCTTGGGACAGGGGCGGGATACGCAGTATTTT
NA	TRBJ1-1	NA	TRBV9	CASSVLAVNTEAFF	TGTGCCAGCAGCGTTTTAGCGGTGAACACTGAAGCTTTCTTT
NA	TRBJ1-1	once	TRBV10-3	CAISEGGTFEAFF	TGTGCCATCAGTGAGGGGGGGACCTTTGAAGCTTTCTTT
TRBD2	TRBJ2-1	NA	TRBV18	CASVRGSSSYNEQFF	TGTGCCAGCGTACGCGGGAGTAGCTCCTACAATGAGCAGTTCTTC
NA	TRBJ1-1	NA	TRBV28	CASIEARNTEAFF	TGTGCCAGCATCGAAGCGCGGAACACTGAAGCTTTCTTT
TRBD1	TRBJ1-1	NA	TRBV30	CAWILTGFEAFF	TGTGCCTGGATCCTGACAGGGTTTGAAGCTTTCTTT
NA	TRBJ2-5	NA	TRBV11-3	CASSLGAGLPGETQYF	TGTGCCAGCAGCTTAGGAGCGGGCCTACCTGGGGAGACCCAGTACTTC
TRBD1	TRBJ1-6	NA	TRBV4-3	CASSQDRGPGSPLHF	TGCGCCAGCAGCCAAGATAGGGGGCCCGGCTCACCCCTCCACTTT
NA	TRBJ2-1	NA	TRBV9	CASSASLNEQFF	TGTGCCAGCAGCGCCTCTTTAAATGAGCAGTTCTTC
TRBD1	TRBJ1-2	NA	TRBV2	CASSPGTGVNYGYTF	TGTGCCAGCAGTCCCGGGACAGGGGTTAACTATGGCTACACCTTC
NA	TRBJ1-1	once	TRBV7-9	CASSLGGRRPFF	TGTGCCAGCAGCTTAGGGGGCCGCCGACCTTTCTTT
NA	TRBJ2-1	NA	TRBV2	CARRRKGNEQFF	TGTGCCAGACGGAGGAAGGGAAATGAGCAGTTCTTC
NA	TRBJ1-4	NA	TRBV5-1	CASSPGGTGNEKLFF	TGCGCCAGCAGCCCGGGAGGGACGGGGAATGAAAAACTGTTTTTT
NA	TRBJ1-3	NA	TRBV19	CASSMDSSLFSGNTIYF	TGTGCCAGTAGTATGGACAGCTCCCTCTTCTCTGGAAACACCATATATTTT
NA	TRBJ1-6	NA	TRBV9	CASSDPQGIGSPLHF	TGTGCCAGCAGCGACCCTCAGGGGATCGGTTCACCCCTCCACTTT
TRBD1	TRBJ2-5	NA	TRBV5-1	CASSLWDRGQETQYF	TGCGCCAGCAGCTTATGGGACAGGGGCCAAGAGACCCAGTACTTC
NA	TRBJ2-7	NA	TRBV28	CASSYRGLIHEQYF	TGTGCCAGCAGTTATCGCGGGTTAATCCACGAGCAGTACTTC
NA	TRBJ2-7	NA	TRBV27	CASSLTPGKSYEQYF	TGTGCCAGCAGTTTGACCCCAGGGAAAAGCTACGAGCAGTACTTC
TRBD2	TRBJ2-1	NA	TRBV27	CASSPSTGTSGRPEQFF	TGTGCCAGCAGTCCGTCCACCGGGACTAGCGGGAGACCGGAGCAGTTCTTC
TRBD1	TRBJ1-1	NA	TRBV7-3	CASSPGQANTEAFF	TGTGCCAGCAGCCCAGGACAGGCGAACACTGAAGCTTTCTTT
TRBD1	TRBJ1-2	NA	TRBV28	CASSPGQGYGYTF	TGTGCCAGCAGCCCGGGACAGGGGTATGGCTACACCTTC
TRBD1	TRBJ2-7	NA	TRBV6-6	CASSSPRDRGWEQYF	TGTGCCAGCAGTTCTCCCCGGGACAGGGGGTGGGAGCAGTACTTC
TRBD1	TRBJ1-5	few	TRBV19	CASSSTGGAGQPQHF	TGTGCCAGTAGTTCTACAGGGGGCGCGGGTCAGCCCCAGCATTTT
NA	TRBJ2-3	NA	TRBV6-5	CASSYLRTDTQYF	TGTGCCAGCAGTTACCTACGCACAGATACGCAGTATTTT
NA	TRBJ1-1	NA	TRBV7-9	CASNEPKKAFF	TGTGCCAGCAACGAGCCGAAGAAAGCTTTCTTT
NA	TRBJ2-4	NA	TRBV10-2	CASSSERSKNIQYF	TGCGCCAGCAGTTCCGAGAGATCCAAAAACATTCAGTACTTC
TRBD1	TRBJ1-5	NA	TRBV27	CASSTGDQPQHF	TGTGCCAGCAGTACAGGGGATCAGCCCCAGCATTTT
TRBD1	TRBJ2-3	NA	TRBV18	CASSPRQGGSTDTQYF	TGTGCCAGCTCACCACGACAGGGGGGGAGCACAGATACGCAGTATTTT
NA	TRBJ1-5	NA	TRBV5-8	CASSLLGARKQPQHF	TGTGCCAGCAGCTTGTTAGGGGCCCGAAAGCAGCCCCAGCATTTT
TRBD1	TRBJ1-2	few	TRBV6-5	CASSLGTAWGYTF	TGTGCCAGCAGCCTGGGGACAGCGTGGGGCTACACCTTC
NA	TRBJ2-7	NA	TRBV7-9	CASSLGFRGGFEQYF	TGTGCCAGCAGCTTAGGTTTCAGGGGCGGTTTCGAGCAGTACTTC
TRBD1	TRBJ1-1	few	TRBV27	CASRGQGFAEAFF	TGTGCCAGCAGAGGACAGGGTTTCGCTGAAGCTTTCTTT
NA	TRBJ2-7	NA	TRBV7-2	CASSLAPRGSGSSYEQYF	TGTGCCAGCAGCTTAGCCCCTCGTGGTAGCGGCAGCTCCTACGAGCAGTACTTC
TRBD1	TRBJ2-7	NA	TRBV10-3	CAIRPGQGGSYEQYF	TGTGCCATCAGGCCGGGACAGGGGGGATCCTACGAGCAGTACTTC
TRBD2	TRBJ2-1	NA	TRBV7-3	CASSTGTSGYNEQFF	TGTGCCAGCAGTACTGGGACTAGCGGCTACAATGAGCAGTTCTTC
NA	TRBJ2-2	NA	TRBV7-3	CASSPLAGELFF	TGTGCCAGCAGCCCCCTCGCCGGGGAGCTGTTTTTT
TRBD1	TRBJ2-3	NA	TRBV27	CASSFRMRDRGTDTQYF	TGTGCCAGCAGTTTTCGTATGCGCGACAGGGGAACGGATACGCAGTATTTT
NA	TRBJ2-2	NA	TRBV27	CASSLVAGELFF	TGTGCCAGCAGTTTAGTAGCCGGGGAGCTGTTTTTT
TRBD1	TRBJ2-7	NA	TRBV6-1	CASSEGQIYEQYF	TGTGCCAGCAGTGAGGGACAGATCTACGAGCAGTACTTC
NA	TRBJ2-3	NA	TRBV27	CASSSRFTDTQYF	TGTGCCAGCAGTTCCCGTTTCACAGATACGCAGTATTTT